In this sample, the clone carrying this T cell receptor beta chain turned up many times. From RNA transcripts, TCR beta CDR3 regions were amplified. During a first-round RT-PCR of the TCR CDR3, the HTBI primer set was used. MiXCR, applied by TCRdb to the multiplex PCR reads, yields one record per CDR3 protein. The repertoire holds hundreds of thousands of distinct CDR3 sequences, with under 15% as singletons. This sample is part of a study of T cells in Graves' hyperthyroidism and ophthalmopathy. The clonotype originates from a woman aged 18-35 years with Graves' hyperthyroidism. The sample consisted of blood.

CDR3 loop: CASRWTGLNEQFF. CDR3 sequence (DNA): TGTGCCAGCCGTTGGACAGGCCTCAATGAGCAGTTCTTC. The genes are TRBV7-8 and TRBJ2-1; 7 bases align to TRBD1. CDR1 is SGHVS and CDR2 is FQNEAQ in the germline V gene. V shed 8 bases, J shed 6 bases, and the junction held 7 bases outside the gene matches. The CDR3 extends over 13 amino acids.